This is a list of T cell receptor beta chains from one sample in a study of blood T cell repertoires in COVID-19. TCRdb's copy holds only in-frame clones and misses some; the assay was immunoSEQ multiplex PCR. The table has around 140,000 clones, around 80% seen once. Sample: peripheral blood. These receptors came from a human donor with acute or convalescent COVID-19. The donor label of this sample is uncertain. CDR3s include the opening cysteine and the closing phenylalanine or tryptophan. The D gene is left open where the match is weak. Clone size, where shown, is once, few, many, or a class for clones that have expanded.

v_call: TRBV29-1
j_call: TRBJ2-1
d_call: .
clone_size: .
cdr3_aa: CSVSGSYYNEQFF
cdr3_nt: TGCAGCGTTTCAGGGTCGTATTACAATGAGCAGTTCTTC

v_call: TRBV5-6
j_call: TRBJ1-2
d_call: .
clone_size: once
cdr3_aa: CASSTPKRGVWDYGYTF
cdr3_nt: TGTGCCAGCAGCACCCCTAAGCGGGGGGTGTGGGACTATGGCTACACCTTC

v_call: TRBV7-8
j_call: TRBJ2-7
d_call: TRBD2
clone_size: .
cdr3_aa: CASSPQGLAGGIEQYF
cdr3_nt: TGTGCCAGCAGCCCCCAAGGACTAGCGGGGGGGATTGAGCAGTACTTC

v_call: TRBV18
j_call: TRBJ2-5
d_call: .
clone_size: .
cdr3_aa: CASSPPGAGGAETQYF
cdr3_nt: TGTGCCAGCTCACCACCCGGGGCAGGAGGGGCAGAGACCCAGTACTTC

v_call: TRBV5-1
j_call: TRBJ2-5
d_call: .
clone_size: .
cdr3_aa: CASSLEWGQETQYF
cdr3_nt: TGCGCCAGCAGCTTGGAATGGGGGCAGGAGACCCAGTACTTC

v_call: TRBV6-5
j_call: TRBJ1-1
d_call: .
clone_size: .
cdr3_aa: CASALVRSNTEAFF
cdr3_nt: TGTGCCAGCGCACTGGTCAGGTCTAACACTGAAGCTTTCTTT

v_call: TRBV7-9
j_call: TRBJ1-4
d_call: TRBD1
clone_size: .
cdr3_aa: CASSPGTGNEKLFF
cdr3_nt: TGTGCCAGCAGCCCCGGGACAGGGAACGAAAAACTGTTTTTT

v_call: TRBV7-9
j_call: TRBJ1-2
d_call: .
clone_size: .
cdr3_aa: CASTPEVYGYTF
cdr3_nt: TGTGCCAGCACTCCCGAGGTCTATGGCTACACCTTC

v_call: TRBV29-1
j_call: TRBJ2-7
d_call: .
clone_size: .
cdr3_aa: CSAGDVGIGEQYF
cdr3_nt: TGCAGCGCCGGGGATGTGGGAATTGGCGAGCAGTACTTC

v_call: TRBV6-2/TRBV6-3
j_call: TRBJ2-5
d_call: .
clone_size: .
cdr3_aa: CASSYTGIEETQYF
cdr3_nt: TGTGCCAGCAGTTATACAGGGATTGAAGAGACCCAGTACTTC

v_call: TRBV6-5
j_call: TRBJ1-4
d_call: TRBD1
clone_size: .
cdr3_aa: CASSWDSQINNLFF
cdr3_nt: TGTGCCAGCAGTTGGGACAGCCAAATTAATAATCTGTTTTTT

v_call: TRBV5-1
j_call: TRBJ1-4
d_call: .
clone_size: .
cdr3_aa: CASSGGDLPVLFF
cdr3_nt: TGCGCCAGCAGCGGGGGGGATCTACCAGTGCTGTTTTTT

v_call: TRBV5-1
j_call: TRBJ2-5
d_call: TRBD1
clone_size: .
cdr3_aa: CASSLRQGDETQYF
cdr3_nt: TGCGCCAGCAGCTTGCGACAGGGGGATGAGACCCAGTACTTC

v_call: TRBV4-1
j_call: TRBJ1-2
d_call: .
clone_size: .
cdr3_aa: CASSQPDSRSDGYTF
cdr3_nt: TGCGCCAGCAGCCAACCCGACAGTCGATCGGATGGCTACACCTTC

v_call: TRBV28
j_call: TRBJ1-6
d_call: .
clone_size: .
cdr3_aa: CASSPRYNSPLHF
cdr3_nt: TGTGCCAGCAGCCCCCGCTATAATTCACCCCTCCACTTT

v_call: TRBV19
j_call: TRBJ1-1
d_call: TRBD1
clone_size: .
cdr3_aa: CANKPGTGGPTPGTEAFF
cdr3_nt: TGTGCCAATAAACCCGGGACAGGGGGCCCCACGCCGGGCACTGAAGCTTTCTTT

v_call: TRBV19
j_call: TRBJ2-5
d_call: .
clone_size: .
cdr3_aa: CASSPWGGTLQETQYF
cdr3_nt: TGTGCCAGTAGCCCCTGGGGGGGGACACTACAAGAGACCCAGTACTTC

v_call: TRBV19
j_call: TRBJ1-1
d_call: TRBD1
clone_size: .
cdr3_aa: CASNLGTGRWGTEAFF
cdr3_nt: TGTGCCAGTAACCTCGGGACAGGACGGTGGGGCACTGAAGCTTTCTTT

v_call: TRBV29-1
j_call: TRBJ2-7
d_call: TRBD1
clone_size: once
cdr3_aa: CSVVPNRGKLPYEQYF
cdr3_nt: TGCAGCGTTGTCCCTAACAGGGGAAAGCTTCCCTACGAGCAGTACTTC

v_call: TRBV18
j_call: TRBJ1-2
d_call: TRBD1
clone_size: .
cdr3_aa: CASSPTTGQHGYTF
cdr3_nt: TGTGCCAGCTCACCAACGACAGGGCAGCATGGCTACACCTTC

v_call: TRBV5-1
j_call: TRBJ1-1
d_call: .
clone_size: .
cdr3_aa: CASSLGPGLKTEAFF
cdr3_nt: TGCGCCAGCAGCTTGGGTCCAGGGTTAAAAACTGAAGCTTTCTTT

v_call: TRBV7-2
j_call: TRBJ1-4
d_call: TRBD1
clone_size: .
cdr3_aa: CASSSGGTGVRKLFF
cdr3_nt: TGTGCCAGCAGCTCAGGCGGGACAGGGGTACGAAAACTGTTTTTT

v_call: TRBV10-3
j_call: TRBJ1-2
d_call: .
clone_size: .
cdr3_aa: CAISESLQNYGYTF
cdr3_nt: TGTGCCATCAGTGAGTCGTTACAGAACTATGGCTACACCTTC

v_call: TRBV3-1/TRBV3-2
j_call: TRBJ1-1
d_call: .
clone_size: .
cdr3_aa: CASSTRGTNTEAFF
cdr3_nt: TGTGCCAGCAGCACCCGGGGGACGAACACTGAAGCTTTCTTT

v_call: TRBV18
j_call: TRBJ2-7
d_call: TRBD2
clone_size: .
cdr3_aa: CASSPRTSGGKDEQYF
cdr3_nt: TGTGCCAGCTCACCGAGGACTAGCGGGGGGAAAGACGAGCAGTACTTC

v_call: TRBV30
j_call: TRBJ1-3
d_call: .
clone_size: .
cdr3_aa: CAWSGRLRSSGNTIYF
cdr3_nt: TGTGCCTGGAGTGGTCGATTAAGGAGCTCTGGAAACACCATATATTTT

v_call: TRBV6-5
j_call: TRBJ2-7
d_call: TRBD1
clone_size: .
cdr3_aa: CASKSRQGPSYEQYF
cdr3_nt: TGTGCCAGCAAGTCTCGACAGGGGCCCTCCTACGAGCAGTACTTC

v_call: TRBV28
j_call: TRBJ1-5
d_call: .
clone_size: .
cdr3_aa: CASSLPTEPQPQHF
cdr3_nt: TGTGCCAGCAGTTTGCCCACAGAGCCTCAGCCCCAGCATTTT

v_call: TRBV7-2
j_call: TRBJ1-2
d_call: .
clone_size: .
cdr3_aa: CASSSYSNYGYTF
cdr3_nt: TGTGCCAGCAGCTCCTACTCTAACTATGGCTACACCTTC

v_call: TRBV2
j_call: TRBJ2-7
d_call: TRBD2
clone_size: .
cdr3_aa: CASSEEGTAGGNGQYF
cdr3_nt: TGTGCCAGCAGTGAAGAGGGGACAGCGGGGGGGAATGGGCAGTACTTC

v_call: TRBV5-1
j_call: TRBJ1-2
d_call: .
clone_size: .
cdr3_aa: CASSLEGARGGGYTF
cdr3_nt: TGCGCCAGCAGCTTGGAAGGGGCCAGGGGTGGAGGCTACACCTTC

v_call: TRBV15
j_call: TRBJ1-2
d_call: .
clone_size: .
cdr3_aa: CATRPGKESGNYGYTF
cdr3_nt: TGTGCCACCCGCCCGGGGAAGGAGTCCGGTAACTATGGCTACACCTTC

v_call: TRBV25-1
j_call: TRBJ1-1
d_call: TRBD1
clone_size: .
cdr3_aa: CASSEGQGWGTEAFF
cdr3_nt: TGTGCCAGCAGTGAGGGACAGGGCTGGGGCACTGAAGCTTTCTTT

v_call: TRBV25-1
j_call: TRBJ2-7
d_call: TRBD1
clone_size: .
cdr3_aa: CASSEFRTGPSYEQYF
cdr3_nt: TGTGCCAGCAGTGAATTTAGGACAGGCCCTTCCTACGAGCAGTACTTC

v_call: TRBV2
j_call: TRBJ1-2
d_call: .
clone_size: .
cdr3_aa: CASSDQYYGYTF
cdr3_nt: TGTGCCAGCAGTGACCAGTACTATGGCTACACCTTC

v_call: TRBV7-8
j_call: TRBJ2-3
d_call: TRBD2
clone_size: .
cdr3_aa: CASSSQAGGLPTQYF
cdr3_nt: TGTGCCAGCAGCTCTCAAGCGGGGGGGCTCCCTACGCAGTATTTT

v_call: TRBV5-1
j_call: TRBJ2-3
d_call: .
clone_size: once
cdr3_aa: CASSLAHTDTQYF
cdr3_nt: TGCGCCAGCAGCTTGGCCCACACAGATACGCAGTATTTT

v_call: TRBV2
j_call: TRBJ1-6
d_call: TRBD1
clone_size: .
cdr3_aa: CASSGQGPPLHF
cdr3_nt: TGTGCCAGCAGTGGACAGGGTCCACCCCTCCACTTT

v_call: TRBV23-1
j_call: TRBJ1-1
d_call: TRBD1
clone_size: .
cdr3_aa: CASSQSSGGGGTEAFF
cdr3_nt: TGCGCCAGCAGTCAATCCTCAGGGGGCGGGGGAACTGAAGCTTTCTTT

v_call: TRBV7-8
j_call: TRBJ1-1
d_call: TRBD1
clone_size: .
cdr3_aa: CASSQGADRDTEAFF
cdr3_nt: TGTGCCAGCAGTCAAGGGGCGGACAGGGACACTGAAGCTTTCTTT

v_call: TRBV6-6
j_call: TRBJ1-3
d_call: .
clone_size: .
cdr3_aa: CASSGGNTIYF
cdr3_nt: TGTGCCAGCTCCGGGGGGAACACCATATATTTT

v_call: TRBV27
j_call: TRBJ2-7
d_call: .
clone_size: .
cdr3_aa: CASRYRVRHEQYF
cdr3_nt: TGTGCCAGCAGGTACAGGGTCAGGCACGAGCAGTACTTC

v_call: TRBV19
j_call: TRBJ2-3
d_call: TRBD1
clone_size: .
cdr3_aa: CASSIGWDRGRGTQYF
cdr3_nt: TGTGCCAGTAGTATAGGATGGGACAGGGGGCGCGGTACGCAGTATTTT

v_call: TRBV10-3
j_call: TRBJ2-4
d_call: TRBD1
clone_size: .
cdr3_aa: CAISGDSVAKNIQYF
cdr3_nt: TGTGCCATCAGTGGGGACAGCGTAGCCAAAAACATTCAGTACTTC

v_call: TRBV7-9
j_call: TRBJ1-1
d_call: .
clone_size: .
cdr3_aa: CASSPGTVNTEAFF
cdr3_nt: TGTGCCAGCAGCCCAGGGACTGTGAACACTGAAGCTTTCTTT

v_call: TRBV27
j_call: TRBJ1-1
d_call: TRBD1
clone_size: .
cdr3_aa: CASSPQGAVVNTEAFF
cdr3_nt: TGTGCCAGCAGCCCGCAGGGGGCCGTGGTGAACACTGAAGCTTTCTTT

v_call: TRBV2
j_call: TRBJ1-5
d_call: TRBD1
clone_size: .
cdr3_aa: CASRTGDNQPQHF
cdr3_nt: TGTGCCAGCAGGACAGGGGACAATCAGCCCCAGCATTTT

v_call: TRBV4-3
j_call: TRBJ2-1
d_call: TRBD2
clone_size: once
cdr3_aa: CASSQDPGGLEYNEQFF
cdr3_nt: TGCGCCAGCAGCCAAGATCCGGGGGGGCTCGAGTACAATGAGCAGTTCTTC

v_call: TRBV5-6
j_call: TRBJ2-2
d_call: .
clone_size: .
cdr3_aa: CASGIDRRYTGELFF
cdr3_nt: TGTGCCAGCGGCATCGACAGGAGATATACCGGGGAGCTGTTTTTT

v_call: TRBV3-1/TRBV3-2
j_call: TRBJ1-6
d_call: .
clone_size: few
cdr3_aa: CASKVSSYNSPLHF
cdr3_nt: TGTGCCAGCAAAGTTAGCTCCTATAATTCACCCCTCCACTTT

v_call: TRBV30
j_call: TRBJ2-3
d_call: TRBD2
clone_size: .
cdr3_aa: CAWKTSGATDTQYF
cdr3_nt: TGTGCCTGGAAGACTAGCGGGGCCACAGATACGCAGTATTTT

v_call: TRBV7-6
j_call: TRBJ2-7
d_call: .
clone_size: .
cdr3_aa: CASSLGTNSYEQYF
cdr3_nt: TGTGCCAGCAGCTTAGGCACGAACAGCTACGAGCAGTACTTC

v_call: TRBV7-2
j_call: TRBJ2-3
d_call: .
clone_size: .
cdr3_aa: CASSSTVLSTDTQYF
cdr3_nt: TGTGCCAGCAGCTCAACTGTCCTTAGCACAGATACGCAGTATTTT

v_call: TRBV29-1
j_call: TRBJ2-7
d_call: .
clone_size: .
cdr3_aa: CSVDSRAGALYEQYF
cdr3_nt: TGCAGCGTGGACAGCCGGGCGGGGGCCCTTTACGAGCAGTACTTC